A single sample gave rise to the 17 T cell receptor beta chains below, sequenced in a study of shared clonotypes between healthy human individuals. CD45RO-negative cells were positively selected for CCR7, leaving out terminally differentiated effector memory CD45RA+ cells. Assay used: immunoSEQ multiplex PCR; TCRdb lists only in-frame clones, some missing. The table lists some 1,900,000 clones, approximately 94% of them singletons, with roughly 1.2% in the top ten. Specimen: naive CD8+ T cells sorted from blood. Every receptor here comes from a man younger than 35 in good health.

The chain joins TRBV29-1 to TRBJ1-2, with a tentative D call TRBD1 (6 bases). From germline, CDR1 is SQVTM and CDR2 ANQGSEA. This CDR3 region has 14 residues. With 2 bases removed from V and 3 bases from J, the gap between germline ends came to 13 bases. The CDR3, as DNA: TGCAGCGTTGAACTGCAGGGGTCCCACTATGGCTACACCTTC. Protein sequence: CSVELQGSHYGYTF.

Notes on this clone: A much bigger clone sits one base away, suggesting this may be a read error. Other DNA sequences in the same sample also yield this CDR3. The chain employs TRBV13 and TRBJ1-1, with D possibly matching TRBD1 (5 bases). The V end was cut by 0 bases, the J end by 7 bases, with 6 bases between. Germline lookup yields CDR1 PRHDT and CDR2 FYEKMQ (reference sequence). The CDR3 extends over 12 amino acids. As DNA, the CDR3 is TGTGCCAGCAGCTTAGGGGACATTGAAGCTTTCTTT. This sequence encodes CASSLGDIEAFF.

The chain links TRBV4-3 to TRBJ1-5; a possible D gene is TRBD1 (5 bases). The ends were cut back, 0 bases at V and 2 bases at J, with 11 bases in the middle. This CDR3 comprises 16 residues. In germline, CDR1 is LGHNA, CDR2 YSLEER. The CDR3 loop is CASSQDQGEGNQPQHF. The DNA for the CDR3 is TGCGCCAGCAGCCAAGATCAAGGGGAAGGCAATCAGCCCCAGCATTTT.

V is TRBV2 and J is TRBJ1-6, with 8 bases fitting TRBD1. The V gene's germline CDR1 is SNHLY and CDR2 FYNNEI. The CDR3 totals 16 residues. Trimming cost V 2 bases and J 8 bases; bases outside gene matches: 8. CDR3 in amino acids: CASSERTGSLDSPLHF. In DNA form, the CDR3 reads TGTGCCAGCAGTGAAAGGACAGGGTCATTGGATTCACCCCTCCACTTT.

The chain uses TRBV6-5 and TRBJ2-7, with a weak D call TRBD2 (6 bases). Germline V gene sequence: CDR1 MNHEY, CDR2 SVGAGI. The CDR3 covers 15 residues. Trimming left V 6 bases short and J 0 bases short, with 15 bases between. CDR3 nucleotides: TGTGCCAGCAGCCCCTGGGGGGAGGCCTCCTACGAGCAGTACTTC. This gives the protein CASSPWGEASYEQYF.

The V gene is TRBV5-1, the J gene TRBJ2-2, with 10 bases matching TRBD1. V trimming: 4 bases; J trimming: 4 bases; junction bases outside the gene matches: 7. Germline-derived CDR1 and CDR2 are SGHRS and YFSETQ. This CDR3 spans 16 amino acids. The CDR3 nucleotides are TGCGCCAGCAGCCTCCCCGGGACAGGGGCCACCGGGGAGCTGTTTTTT. It translates to CASSLPGTGATGELFF.

CDR3 protein: CAGIAGGTDTQYF. CDR3 bases: TGTGCCGGCATCGCGGGAGGAACAGATACGCAGTATTTT. This rearrangement joins TRBV2 to TRBJ2-3; 8 positions match TRBD2. V shed 11 bases, J shed 3 bases, and the junction held 7 bases outside the gene matches. The CDR3 is made up of 13 amino acids. The germline V gene encodes CDR1 SNHLY and CDR2 FYNNEI.

V gene TRBV19 combines with J gene TRBJ1-3; tentative D call: TRBD1 (6 bases). The CDR3 is made up of 14 amino acids. Germline V CDR1 and CDR2: LNHDA, SQIVND (reference sequence). V was cut by 8 bases and J by 2 bases, with 13 bases left in between. The CDR3 reads CASFPQGPGNTIYF. Written as DNA, the CDR3 is TGTGCCAGTTTTCCACAGGGACCTGGAAACACCATATATTTT.

V and J are TRBV28 and TRBJ2-1; TRBD1 matches at 12 bases. Germline lookup yields CDR1 MDHEN and CDR2 SYDVKM. CDR3 size: 16 residues. The V segment lost 5 bases and the J segment 5 bases; nucleotides outside the gene matches: 7. This CDR3 reads CASSPRDRGLHNEQFF. DNA for the CDR3: TGTGCCAGCAGTCCTCGGGACAGGGGGCTTCACAATGAGCAGTTCTTC.

This chain connects TRBV28 to TRBJ1-2; a weak D match, TRBD1 (6 bases). Germline CDR1 MDHEN, CDR2 SYDVKM. V lost 3 bases, J lost 4 bases, and 12 bases lay in between. The CDR3 length is 14 residues. The CDR3 loop reads CASSFNGGSYGYTF. CDR3 sequence (DNA): TGTGCCAGCAGTTTTAACGGGGGCAGCTATGGCTACACCTTC.

The chain employs TRBV5-1 and TRBJ2-4, with 9 bases fitting TRBD1. Per germline, CDR1 SGHRS and CDR2 YFSETQ. This CDR3 contains 14 residues. Germline trimming cut 4 bases from V and 6 bases from J; bases unmatched to any gene: 5. The CDR3 coding sequence is TGCGCCAGCAGCGTGGACAGGGGTATAAACATTCAGTACTTC. Amino acid sequence: CASSVDRGINIQYF.

The chain combines TRBV7-2 with TRBJ1-3; D gene uncertain. Germline assignment: CDR1 SGHTA and CDR2 FQGNSA. The V and J ends lost 2 bases and 2 bases respectively, with 10 bases between them. There are 15 residues in the CDR3. The CDR3 protein is CASSLRPGPGNTIYF. Written as DNA, the CDR3 is TGTGCCAGCAGCTTAAGACCCGGGCCTGGAAACACCATATATTTT.

J is TRBJ1-1 and V is TRBV6-5; 9 bases are a match to TRBD1. Germline values: CDR1 MNHEY, CDR2 SVGAGI. V was pared by 7 bases and J by 5 bases, with 8 bases of the junction left unmatched. The CDR3 sequence is 14 residues long. CDR3 bases: TGTGCCAGCACCCCTGGGACAGGGATTACTGAAGCTTTCTTT. Protein product: CASTPGTGITEAFF.

This clone was counted once. V usage is TRBV7-9 and J usage is TRBJ2-5, with a possible D match to TRBD2 (6 bases). Germline V gives CDR1 SEHNR, CDR2 FQNEAQ (reference sequence). V lost 1 base to trimming and J lost 2 bases, with 8 bases between them. The CDR3 contains 14 residues. CDR3 loop: CASSLGLDQETQYF. CDR3 DNA: TGTGCCAGCAGCTTAGGACTAGATCAAGAGACCCAGTACTTC.

This sequence joins TRBV19 and TRBJ1-2; possible D gene TRBD1, 5 bases. Per the germline V gene, CDR1 is LNHDA and CDR2 is SQIVND (reference sequence). V lost 4 bases to trimming and J lost 4 bases, with 16 bases between them. The CDR3 has 15 amino acids. CDR3 in amino acids: CASSTRVWDGYGYTF. The CDR3 region has the DNA TGTGCCAGTAGTACCAGGGTATGGGACGGCTATGGCTACACCTTC.

Note on this clone: The sample has other DNA sequences that encode this CDR3 too. V gene TRBV5-4 combines with J gene TRBJ1-5, with D uncertain. The V gene's germline CDR1 is SGHNT and CDR2 YYREEE (reference sequence). The CDR3 is 14 residues long. V was clipped by 0 bases and J by 2 bases, with 6 bases between them. The CDR3 protein is CASSLAGGNQPQHF. The CDR3 region has the DNA TGTGCCAGCAGCTTGGCCGGGGGCAATCAGCCCCAGCATTTT.

V and J are TRBV9 and TRBJ1-1; no clear D. Trimming took off 3 bases at V and 1 base at J, with 22 bases between the two ends. The CDR3 is made up of 18 amino acids. Germline V CDR1 and CDR2: SGDLS, YYNGEE. This CDR3 reads CASSDEKVWVGGNTEAFF. The CDR3 coding sequence is TGTGCCAGCAGCGATGAAAAAGTCTGGGTTGGTGGGAACACTGAAGCTTTCTTT.